This T cell receptor (beta chain) was documented in a study of technical replicates of blood from several donors. The table came from immunoSEQ multiplex PCR; TCRdb's copy has only in-frame clones and leaves some out. The repertoire holds some 48,000 clones, with roughly 95% as singletons. The CDR3 spans 14 residues. V lost 6 bases and J lost 2; bases outside the gene matches: 5. CDR1 and CDR2 from the germline V gene are MDHEN and SYDVKM. The chain carries TRBV28 and TRBJ2-7, with TRBD2 identical over 9 bases. Input material: T cells isolated from PBMCs. This receptor was obtained from a human donor in good health. In nucleotides, the CDR3 is TGTGCCAGCAGCCGCCGGACTAGCGCCTACGAGCAGTACTTC. This gives the protein CASSRRTSAYEQYF.